This record concerns one TCR beta chain sequence. V was shortened by 1 base and J by 3 bases, with 10 bases between the two germline ends. Germline CDR1 reads SGHTA; CDR2 reads FQGNSA. The CDR3 is made up of 15 amino acids. These data originate in a study of long-term antiretroviral therapy in people with HIV. With survey level as its setting, the immunoSEQ assay was v3.0. Assay: immunoSEQ multiplex PCR; the TCRdb copy retains only in-frame clones and omits some. The sample contains approximately 25,000 clones, around 84% of which appear only once. The rearrangement uses TRBV7-2 and TRBJ1-5; D not certain. This clonotype originated in a man aged 50-60 years with HIV. This material consisted of unsorted PBMCs, taken 3 years after starting antiretroviral therapy. The CDR3 loop is CASSLGMGNNQPQHF. The CDR3 nucleotides are TGTGCCAGCAGCTTAGGTATGGGTAACAATCAGCCCCAGCATTTT.